This TCR beta chain came from a study of early T cells in non-severe SARS-CoV-2 infection (dated by TCRdb to the early 2020s). Some background on the complete study: Because TCR sequencing relied on bulk RNA taken from unsorted whole blood, pairing of alpha and beta chains was not possible.

This was a case-control study nested in a cohort of healthcare workers in London, UK, who had nasopharyngeal swab PCR tests and blood samples taken every week. Healthcare workers were recruited during the week of the UK lockdown, between 23 and 31 March 2020, and followed weekly for up to about 15 weeks. The library was made by 5' RACE. The data were produced on a NextSeq 500. The TCR library protocol attached unique molecular identifiers to individual cDNA molecules to correct for sequencing error and PCR bias. Both TCR alpha and beta chains were sequenced, and tight co-correlation was observed between alpha and beta sequence abundances in each sample. Under the source paper's analysis protocol: Decombinator V4 was used to annotate the V gene, J gene and CDR3 of the TCR sequences. TCRs were defined as expanded if a significant change between any two time points was detected under a Poisson model with p below 0.0001. TCR abundances were normalised to the total number of TCRs sequenced in each sample and reported as counts per million. MAIT TCRs were defined by TRAV1-2 paired with TRAJ12, TRAJ20 or TRAJ33, and iNKT TCRs by TRAV10 paired with TRAJ18. VDJdb, accessed on 1 November 2021, was searched for TCRs annotated for CMV, EBV and SARS-CoV-2, and TCRs annotated for more than one antigen were excluded. TCRdb passed the public sequencing reads through fastp at Q25 and MiXCR, retaining productive beta sequences. Every distinct CDR3 protein forms one entry, paired with its most common genes and DNA. The V and J calls were determined by TCRdb, not by the authors. Here the sample has approximately 71,000 distinct CDR3 sequences; approximately 15% occur a single time. The ten most abundant clones make up 11% to 15% of the sample.

The germline V gene sets CDR1 to MDHEN and CDR2 to SYDVKM. The germline ends are 18 bases apart after V is trimmed by 3 bases and J by 7 bases. The CDR3 measures 15 amino acids from cysteine to phenylalanine. CDR3 DNA only is kept here, 45 bases in frame from base 1. The study at large found these results: VDJdb matching was skewed toward anti-spike CD8 responses, so virus-specific expansions were likely underestimated and private and CD4 specificities were missed.

Of note for this clonotype: No antigen is known for it. No base quality values were provided; no much bigger clone lies one nucleotide off.

The sample was whole blood. The V and J segments used are TRBV28 and TRBJ2-5, and the D gene may be TRBD2, 5 bases matching. The sequence was obtained from an adult who was a healthcare worker with PCR-confirmed SARS-CoV-2 infection or an uninfected control (not recorded which). The DNA sequence is TGTGCCAGCAGTTTCCGAGGACCCGCACGGGGGACCCAGTACTTC. It translates as CASSFRGPARGTQYF.